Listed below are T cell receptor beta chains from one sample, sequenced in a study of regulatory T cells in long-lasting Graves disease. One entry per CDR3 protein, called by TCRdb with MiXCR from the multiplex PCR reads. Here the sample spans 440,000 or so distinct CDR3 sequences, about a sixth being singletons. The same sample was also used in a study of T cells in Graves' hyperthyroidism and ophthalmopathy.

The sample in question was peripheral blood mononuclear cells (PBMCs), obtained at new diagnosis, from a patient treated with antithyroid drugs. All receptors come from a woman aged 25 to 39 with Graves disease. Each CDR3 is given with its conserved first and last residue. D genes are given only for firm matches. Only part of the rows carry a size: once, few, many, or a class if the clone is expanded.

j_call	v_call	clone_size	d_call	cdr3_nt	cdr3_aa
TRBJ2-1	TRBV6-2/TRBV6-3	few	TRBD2	TGTGCCAGCAGTTACTCCTTCAATCCCGGGACTAGGGGGGATGGAGGCAATGAGCAGTTCTTC	CASSYSFNPGTRGDGGNEQFF
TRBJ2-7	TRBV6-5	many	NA	TGTGCCAGCAGTTACTCGGGGGAAACCTACGAGCAGTACTTC	CASSYSGETYEQYF
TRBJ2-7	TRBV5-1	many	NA	TGCGCCAGCAGCTTGGTGGGCGGCCAAACCTACGAGCAGTACTTC	CASSLVGGQTYEQYF
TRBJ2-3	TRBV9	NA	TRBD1	TGTGCCAGCAGCTATGACAGGGGGCGTACAGATACGCAGTATTTT	CASSYDRGRTDTQYF
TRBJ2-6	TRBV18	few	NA	TGTGCCAGCTCACCATTACCCCAAAATCCGGCTGGGGCCAACGTCCTGACTTTC	CASSPLPQNPAGANVLTF
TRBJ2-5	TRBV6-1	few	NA	TGTGCCAGCAGCAAAGGGGGATACTGGGAGACCCAGTACTTC	CASSKGGYWETQYF
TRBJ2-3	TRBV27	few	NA	TGTGCCAGCAGTCCCAGGACACGCACCTACACAGATACGCAGTATTTT	CASSPRTRTYTDTQYF
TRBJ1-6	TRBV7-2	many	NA	TGTGCCAGCAGCTTAGCGCAGTCTCGTCTGTCACCCCTCCACTTT	CASSLAQSRLSPLHF
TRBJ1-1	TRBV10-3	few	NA	TGTGCCATCAGTTCCGTTTTGCGAGGGGACACTGAAGCTTTCTTT	CAISSVLRGDTEAFF
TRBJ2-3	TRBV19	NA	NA	TGTGCCAGTAGTCCCCCGGCGGGATACACAGATACGCAGTATTTT	CASSPPAGYTDTQYF
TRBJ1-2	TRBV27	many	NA	TGTGCCAGCAGCCGACGGGACGGAAACTATGGCTACACCTTC	CASSRRDGNYGYTF
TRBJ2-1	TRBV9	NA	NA	TGTGCCGGCAGCCGACAGGCATTCACAGTTAATGAGCAGTTCTTC	CAGSRQAFTVNEQFF
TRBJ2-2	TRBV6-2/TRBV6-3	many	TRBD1	TGTGCCAGCAGCGAAGGGGGCTCGGCCGGGGAGCTGTTTTTT	CASSEGGSAGELFF
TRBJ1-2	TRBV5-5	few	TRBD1	TGTGCCAGCAGCTTACAGGGGGGGTATGGCTACACCTTC	CASSLQGGYGYTF
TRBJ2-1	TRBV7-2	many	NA	TGTGCCAGCAGCTTAATGGGCCAGACCAATGAGCAGTTCTTC	CASSLMGQTNEQFF
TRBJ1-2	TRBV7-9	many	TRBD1	TGTGCCGGACAGGGGGCGGTCCAAGGAGGCTACACCTTC	CAGQGAVQGGYTF
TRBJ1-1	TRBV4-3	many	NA	TGCGCCAGCAGCCAAGTGCTGGGGGGGGGCACTGAAGCTTTCTTT	CASSQVLGGGTEAFF
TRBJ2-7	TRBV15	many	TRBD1	TGTGCCACCAGCAACGGACAGGCCCTCTCCTACGAGCAGTACTTC	CATSNGQALSYEQYF
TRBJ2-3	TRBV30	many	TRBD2	TGTGCCTGGAGTGTAGGGGCTAGCGGGGCAGATACGCAGTATTTT	CAWSVGASGADTQYF
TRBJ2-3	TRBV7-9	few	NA	TGTGCCAGCAGCTTAAATTCTTACGATACGCAGTATTTT	CASSLNSYDTQYF
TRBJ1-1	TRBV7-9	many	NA	TGTGCCAGCAGCCTATCTCTAATCCGGCGGGCTTACATGAACACTGAAGCTTTCTTT	CASSLSLIRRAYMNTEAFF
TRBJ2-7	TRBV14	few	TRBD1	TGTGCCAGCAGCCAAGATCCCCGGGACAGGAGGTACGAGCAGTACTTC	CASSQDPRDRRYEQYF
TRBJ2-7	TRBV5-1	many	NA	TGCGCCAGCAGCTTGGCAGCGCGAAGCTCCTACGAGCAGTACTTC	CASSLAARSSYEQYF
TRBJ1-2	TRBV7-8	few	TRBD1	TGTGCCAGCAGCTTAGCGCGGGACAGGGACTATGGCTACACCTTC	CASSLARDRDYGYTF
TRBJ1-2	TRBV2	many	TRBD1	TGTGCCAGTAGACCAGGACAGGGGAAGTATGGCTACACCTTC	CASRPGQGKYGYTF
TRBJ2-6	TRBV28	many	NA	TGTGCCAGCAGTACCCTCGGAGCGGTGGCCAACGTCCTGACTTTC	CASSTLGAVANVLTF
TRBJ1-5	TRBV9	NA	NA	TGTGCCAGATCGTTGCCCGGCCTGAATCAGCCCCAGCATTTT	CARSLPGLNQPQHF
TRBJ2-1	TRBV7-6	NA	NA	TGTGCCAGCAGCCCCCGACTGGGGTACAATGAGCAGTTCTTC	CASSPRLGYNEQFF
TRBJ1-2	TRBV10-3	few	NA	TGTGCCATCAGTGGAGGAGGACAGTACTATGGCTACACCTTC	CAISGGGQYYGYTF
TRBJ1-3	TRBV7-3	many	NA	TGTGCCAGCAGCTTAAGATACTCTGGAAACACCATATATTTT	CASSLRYSGNTIYF
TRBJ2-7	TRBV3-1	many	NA	TGTGCCAGCAGCCCGGGGTACCCCGCCTACGAGCAGTACTTC	CASSPGYPAYEQYF
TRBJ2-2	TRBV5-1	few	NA	TGCGCCAGCAGCTCCATAAACATTTTACCTAACACCGGGGAGCTGTTTTTT	CASSSINILPNTGELFF
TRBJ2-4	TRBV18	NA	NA	TGTGCCAGCTCACCCCGGAAGGGAGAAGCCAAAAACATTCAGTACTTC	CASSPRKGEAKNIQYF
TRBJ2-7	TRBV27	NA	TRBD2	TGTGCCAGCAGTTCGTTTTTAGCGGGAAGCTCCTACGAGCAGTACTTC	CASSSFLAGSSYEQYF
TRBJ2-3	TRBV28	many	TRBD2	TGTGCCAGCAGTCCCGGGACTAGCGGATGGGGAGATACGCAGTATTTT	CASSPGTSGWGDTQYF
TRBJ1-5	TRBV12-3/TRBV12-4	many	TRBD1	TGTGCCAGCAGTTTTGAGGTGTATGGTGGGACAGGGGAGGGACAGCCCCAGCATTTT	CASSFEVYGGTGEGQPQHF
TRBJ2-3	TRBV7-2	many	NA	TGTGCCAGCAGCTCGGGCCCCCCAGATACGCAGTATTTT	CASSSGPPDTQYF
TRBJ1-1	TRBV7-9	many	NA	TGTGCCAGCAGCTACGACAGATTGAACACTGAAGCTTTCTTT	CASSYDRLNTEAFF
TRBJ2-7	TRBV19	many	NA	TGTGCCAGTAGTAAGACAGTGATATCCTACGAGCAGTACTTC	CASSKTVISYEQYF